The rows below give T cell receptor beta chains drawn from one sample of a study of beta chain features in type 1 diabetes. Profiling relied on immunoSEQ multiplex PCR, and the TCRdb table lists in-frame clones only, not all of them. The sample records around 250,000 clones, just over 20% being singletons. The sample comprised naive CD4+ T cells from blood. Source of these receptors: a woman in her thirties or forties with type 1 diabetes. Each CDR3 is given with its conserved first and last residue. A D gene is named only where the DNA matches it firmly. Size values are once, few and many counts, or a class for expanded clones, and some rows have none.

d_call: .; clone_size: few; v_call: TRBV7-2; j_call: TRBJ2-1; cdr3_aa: CASSRLMTRGGLEQFF; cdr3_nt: TGTGCCAGCAGCCGTTTAATGACTCGGGGTGGACTTGAGCAGTTCTTC
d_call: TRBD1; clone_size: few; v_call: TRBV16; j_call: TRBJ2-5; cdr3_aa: CASSQLGQGRETQYF; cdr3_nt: TGTGCCAGCAGCCAACTAGGACAGGGGAGAGAGACCCAGTACTTC
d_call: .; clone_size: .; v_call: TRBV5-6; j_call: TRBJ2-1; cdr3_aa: CASSADSVLQFF; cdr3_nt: TGTGCCAGCAGCGCGGACAGTGTACTGCAGTTCTTC
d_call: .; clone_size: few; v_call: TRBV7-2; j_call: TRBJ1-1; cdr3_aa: CASSLGRNTEAFF; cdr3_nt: TGTGCCAGCAGCTTAGGCAGGAACACTGAAGCTTTCTTT
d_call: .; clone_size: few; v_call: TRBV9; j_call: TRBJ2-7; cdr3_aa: CASSVGQPQSSYEQYF; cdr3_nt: TGTGCCAGCAGCGTAGGACAGCCACAGAGCTCCTACGAGCAGTACTTC
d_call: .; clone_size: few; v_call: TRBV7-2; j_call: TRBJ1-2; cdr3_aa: CASSLGGANYGYTF; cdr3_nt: TGTGCCAGCAGCTTAGGGGGGGCTAACTATGGCTACACCTTC
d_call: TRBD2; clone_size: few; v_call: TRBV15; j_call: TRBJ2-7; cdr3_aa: CATSSPSGESGSPYEQYF; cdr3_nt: TGTGCCACCAGCAGTCCCTCTGGCGAGAGCGGGAGTCCCTACGAGCAGTACTTC
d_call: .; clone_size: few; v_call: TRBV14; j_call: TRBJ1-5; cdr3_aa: CASSQAGEVNQPQHF; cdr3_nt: TGTGCCAGCAGCCAAGCCGGGGAGGTTAATCAGCCCCAGCATTTT
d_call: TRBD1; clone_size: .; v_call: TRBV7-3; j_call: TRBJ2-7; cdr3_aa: CASSLGPPGQEYEQYF; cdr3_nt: TGTGCCAGCAGCTTAGGGCCACCGGGACAGGAATACGAGCAGTACTTC
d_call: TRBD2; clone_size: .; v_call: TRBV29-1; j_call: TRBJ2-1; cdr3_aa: CSVSTSGTQFF; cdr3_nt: TGCAGCGTCTCGACTAGCGGAACGCAGTTCTTC
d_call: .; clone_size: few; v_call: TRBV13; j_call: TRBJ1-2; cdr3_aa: CASSLSPGNGYTF; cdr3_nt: TGTGCCAGCAGCTTATCGCCAGGCAATGGCTACACCTTC
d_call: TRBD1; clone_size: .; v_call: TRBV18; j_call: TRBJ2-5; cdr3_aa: CASSLGQGGETQYF; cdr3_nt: TGTGCCAGCTCACTCGGACAGGGAGGAGAGACCCAGTACTTC
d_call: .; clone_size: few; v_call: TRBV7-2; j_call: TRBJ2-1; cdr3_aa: CASSLVREMNEQFF; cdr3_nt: TGTGCCAGCAGCTTAGTGAGGGAGATGAATGAGCAGTTCTTC
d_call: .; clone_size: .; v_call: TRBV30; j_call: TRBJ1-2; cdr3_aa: CAWGRGLYGYTF; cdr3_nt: TGTGCCTGGGGAAGGGGCCTCTATGGCTACACCTTC
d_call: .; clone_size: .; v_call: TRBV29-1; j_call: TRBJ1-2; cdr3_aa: CSVAPLLLGGGYGYTF; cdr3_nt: TGCAGCGTTGCCCCCTTACTACTTGGCGGGGGCTATGGCTACACCTTC